Below are 2 T cell receptor beta chains sequenced from a single sample in a study of blood T cell repertoires in COVID-19. Generated by immunoSEQ multiplex PCR, the TCRdb table keeps only in-frame clones and is missing some. Of about 250,000 clones in the sample, about 80% are singletons; the top ten hold 3.6%. Sequencing input: PBMCs or T cells enriched from blood (not recorded which). The receptor source for this set is a woman in her 40s who had been exposed to COVID-19.

This chain connects TRBV2 to TRBJ2-1; 9 bases align to TRBD1. The V gene end was trimmed by 6 bases and the J gene end by 9 bases; junction bases not matched to a gene: 3. Germline V lookup: CDR1 SNHLY, CDR2 FYNNEI. This CDR3 spans 12 amino acids. The CDR3 DNA is TGTGCCAGCAGGAGACAGGGGGGTGAGCAGTTCTTC. As protein: CASRRQGGEQFF.

Points on this clone: One end of the junction varies from germline; a read error may be responsible. The V and J genes are TRBV28 and TRBJ1-2; D unresolved. This CDR3 contains 13 residues. CDR1 and CDR2 (germline): MDHEN, SYDVKM. CDR3 nucleotides: TGTGCCAGCAGTTTCGCCCCCGCGGGAACAGAGGATTTC. Translation gives CASSFAPAGTEDF.